The clone carrying this T cell receptor beta chain came up a few times. This record belongs to a study of tumour-infiltrating T cells in Burkitt lymphoma. Study summary: All epidemiological Burkitt lymphoma subtypes were represented in the cohort. Overall and progression-free survival were predicted by productive clonality.

Sequencing was performed with immunoSEQ multiplex PCR; in TCRdb, only in-frame clones are kept and a portion is missing. The sample yields about 50,000 clones, around a third seen once. V shed 5 bases, J shed 4 bases, and the junction held 7 bases outside the gene matches. The CDR3 is 14 residues long. CDR1 is PRHDT and CDR2 is FYEKMQ in the germline V gene (reference sequence). The sequencing sample was made of tumor tissue. The rearrangement links TRBV13 to TRBJ1-2; 7 nucleotides match TRBD1. The TCR originated in a human donor with Burkitt lymphoma. CDR3 sequence (DNA): TGTGCCAGCAGCCCAAGGACAGGATCCTATGGCTACACCTTC. It is translated as CASSPRTGSYGYTF.